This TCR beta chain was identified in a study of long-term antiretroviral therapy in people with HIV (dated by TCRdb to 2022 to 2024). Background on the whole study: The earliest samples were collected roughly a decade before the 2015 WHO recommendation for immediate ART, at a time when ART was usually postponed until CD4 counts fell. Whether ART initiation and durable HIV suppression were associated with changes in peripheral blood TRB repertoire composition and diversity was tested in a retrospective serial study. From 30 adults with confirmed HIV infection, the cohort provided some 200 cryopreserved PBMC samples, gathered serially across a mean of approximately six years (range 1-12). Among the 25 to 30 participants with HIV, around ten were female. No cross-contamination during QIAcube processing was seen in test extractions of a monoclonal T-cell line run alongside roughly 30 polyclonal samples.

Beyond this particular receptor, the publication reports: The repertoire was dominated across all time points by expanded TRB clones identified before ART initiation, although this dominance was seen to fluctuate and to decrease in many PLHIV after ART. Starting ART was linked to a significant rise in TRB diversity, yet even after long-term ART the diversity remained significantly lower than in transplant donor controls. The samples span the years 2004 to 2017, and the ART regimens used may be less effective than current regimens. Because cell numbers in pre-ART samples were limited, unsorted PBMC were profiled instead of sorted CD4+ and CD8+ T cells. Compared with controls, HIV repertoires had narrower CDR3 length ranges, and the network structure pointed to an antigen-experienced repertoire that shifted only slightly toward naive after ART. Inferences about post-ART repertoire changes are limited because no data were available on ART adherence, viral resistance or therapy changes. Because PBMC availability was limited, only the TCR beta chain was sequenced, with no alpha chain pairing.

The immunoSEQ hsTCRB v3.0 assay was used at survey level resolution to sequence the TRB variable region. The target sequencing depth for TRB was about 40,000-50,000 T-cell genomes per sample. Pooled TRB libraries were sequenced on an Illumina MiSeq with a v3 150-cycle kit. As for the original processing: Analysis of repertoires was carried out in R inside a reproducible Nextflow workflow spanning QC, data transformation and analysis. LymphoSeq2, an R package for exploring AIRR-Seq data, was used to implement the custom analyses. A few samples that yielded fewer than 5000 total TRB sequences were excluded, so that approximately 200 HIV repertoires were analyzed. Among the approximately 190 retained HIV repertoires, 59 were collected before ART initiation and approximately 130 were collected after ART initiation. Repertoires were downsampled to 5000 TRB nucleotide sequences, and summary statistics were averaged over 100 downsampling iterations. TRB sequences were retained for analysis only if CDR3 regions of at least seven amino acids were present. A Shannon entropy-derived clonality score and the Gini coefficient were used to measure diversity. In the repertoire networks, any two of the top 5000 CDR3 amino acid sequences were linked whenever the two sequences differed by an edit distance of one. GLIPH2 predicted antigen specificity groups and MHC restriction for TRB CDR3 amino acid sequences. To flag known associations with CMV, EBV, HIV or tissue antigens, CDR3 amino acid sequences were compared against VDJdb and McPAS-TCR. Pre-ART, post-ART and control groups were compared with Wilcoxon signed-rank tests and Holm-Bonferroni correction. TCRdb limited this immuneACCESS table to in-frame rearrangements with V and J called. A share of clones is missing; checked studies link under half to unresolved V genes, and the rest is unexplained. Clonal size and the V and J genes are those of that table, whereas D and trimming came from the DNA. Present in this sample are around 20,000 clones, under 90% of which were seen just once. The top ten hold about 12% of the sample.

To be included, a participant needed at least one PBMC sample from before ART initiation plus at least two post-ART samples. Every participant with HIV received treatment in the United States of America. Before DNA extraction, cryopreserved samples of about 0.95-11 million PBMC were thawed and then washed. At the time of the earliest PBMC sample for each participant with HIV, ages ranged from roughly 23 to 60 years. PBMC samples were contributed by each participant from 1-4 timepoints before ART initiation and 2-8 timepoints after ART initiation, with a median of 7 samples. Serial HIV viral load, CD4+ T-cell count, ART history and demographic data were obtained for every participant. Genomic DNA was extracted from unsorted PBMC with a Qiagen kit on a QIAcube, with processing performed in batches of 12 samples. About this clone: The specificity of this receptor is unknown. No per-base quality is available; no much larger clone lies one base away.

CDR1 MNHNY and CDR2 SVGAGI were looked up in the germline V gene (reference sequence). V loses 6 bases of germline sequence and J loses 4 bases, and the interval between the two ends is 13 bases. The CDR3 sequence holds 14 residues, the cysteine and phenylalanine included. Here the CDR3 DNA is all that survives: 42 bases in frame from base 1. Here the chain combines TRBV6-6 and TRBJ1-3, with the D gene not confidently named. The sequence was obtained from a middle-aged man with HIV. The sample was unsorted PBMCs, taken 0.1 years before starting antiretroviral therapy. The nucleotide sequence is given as TGTGCCAGCAGCCTCCTGTCGCGGGGAAACACCATATATTTT. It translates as CASSLLSRGNTIYF.